The 27 T cell receptor beta chains in this list originate from one sample, sequenced in a study of cytomegalovirus exposure and HLA in healthy donors. PCR employed 60 Vbeta and 13 Jbeta primers. Here immunoSEQ multiplex PCR was the method, and the copy in TCRdb shows in-frame clones only, minus some. The data show 210,000 or so clones, approximately 80% seen once. Sequenced input: PBMCs. The source is a middle-aged woman in good health and CMV-seronegative.

This clone was seen just once. J is TRBJ1-2 and V is TRBV2; TRBD1 matches 8 bases. Looked up from germline, CDR1 is SNHLY and CDR2 is FYNNEI. The CDR3 contains 12 residues. The trim removed 6 bases at V and 7 bases at J, leaving 4 bases unmatched. CDR3 residues: CASSSTGAGYTF. The DNA for the CDR3 is TGTGCCAGCAGCTCGACAGGGGCTGGCTACACCTTC.

The V call is TRBV6-6, the J call TRBJ2-1; D not resolved. V was trimmed by 0 bases and J by 6 bases, leaving 9 bases between them. There are 14 residues in the CDR3. Germline V gives CDR1 MNHNY, CDR2 SVGAGI (reference sequence). CDR3 sequence reads: CASSYSRQINEQFF. CDR3 in DNA: TGTGCCAGCAGTTACTCGCGCCAAATCAATGAGCAGTTCTTC.

The J gene is TRBJ2-3, the V gene TRBV7-2; D perhaps matches TRBD2 (7 bases). The CDR3 spans 16 residues. V was cut by 1 base and J by 6 bases, with 17 bases left in between. Germline CDR1 reads SGHTA; CDR2 reads FQGNSA. CDR3 in DNA: TGTGCCAGCAGCTTAGACGGGGGCGGGGGCTGGGATACGCAGTATTTT. Its translation is CASSLDGGGGWDTQYF.

The chain uses TRBV9 and TRBJ1-5, with no clear D. In germline, CDR1 is SGDLS, CDR2 YYNGEE. V was clipped by 4 bases and J by 7 bases, with 12 bases between them. The CDR3 contains 13 residues. The DNA of the CDR3 is TGTGCCAGCAGCATAGCTACGGGGCAGCCCCAGCATTTT. Translated, it gives CASSIATGQPQHF.

This chain joins TRBV30 and TRBJ2-3, with 7 bases lining up with TRBD2. V lost 4 bases, J lost 2 bases, and 6 bases stayed unmatched. CDR1 is GTSNPN, CDR2 SVGIG, per germline (reference sequence). The CDR3 sequence is 14 residues long. DNA for the CDR3: TGTGCCTGGAAGGCTAGCGGATACACAGATACGCAGTATTTT. This codes for CAWKASGYTDTQYF.

This clone was detected only once. The V gene is TRBV5-8, the J gene TRBJ1-1; D perhaps matches TRBD1 (6 bases). The CDR3 has 16 amino acids. From germline, CDR1 is SGHTS and CDR2 YDEGEE. V lost 2 bases, J lost 3 bases, and 17 bases lay in between. CDR3 nucleotides: TGTGCCAGCAGCTTTGGACGGGGGGCACGGGACACTGAAGCTTTCTTT. It yields the protein CASSFGRGARDTEAFF. The variable domain in full, with the rest retrieved from reference TRBV5-8 and TRBJ1-1, is EAGVTQSPTHLIKTRGQQATLRCSPISGHTSVYWYQQALGLGLQFLLWYDEGEERNRGNFPPRFSGRQFPNYSSELNVNALELEDSALYLCASSFGRGARDTEAFFGQGTRLTVV.

The chain joins TRBV5-5 to TRBJ2-7; D remains ambiguous. Per the germline V gene, CDR1 is SGHKS and CDR2 is YYEKEE (reference sequence). V lost 3 bases and J lost 2, with 9 bases in between. This CDR3 contains 13 residues. CDR3 in amino acids: CASSWRSTYEQYF. The CDR3 DNA reads TGTGCCAGCAGCTGGCGGAGTACCTACGAGCAGTACTTC.

The gene calls are TRBV15 and TRBJ2-3; D is perhaps TRBD2 (6 bases). V was trimmed by 0 bases and J by 5 bases, leaving 18 bases between them. CDR3 length: 17 residues. In germline, CDR1 is LNHNV, CDR2 YYDKDF (reference sequence). CDR3 sequence reads: CATSRERQGLTRDTQYF. In nucleotides, the CDR3 is TGTGCCACCAGCAGAGAAAGGCAGGGACTTACCAGAGATACGCAGTATTTT.

This clone was detected a few times. V is TRBV6-5 and J is TRBJ1-3; maybe TRBD1 (5 bases). CDR3 length equals 15 residues. Germline V lookup: CDR1 MNHEY, CDR2 SVGAGI. The V and J ends lost 6 bases and 1 base respectively, with 13 bases between them. DNA for the CDR3: TGTGCCAGCAGCCGGGGGAAGGAGTCTGGAAACACCATATATTTT. Protein: CASSRGKESGNTIYF.

The chain employs TRBV6-6 and TRBJ2-3; 9 positions match TRBD2. Germline CDR1 reads MNHNY; CDR2 reads SVGAGI (reference sequence). The CDR3 extends over 15 amino acids. V was pared by 7 bases and J by 3 bases, with 8 bases of the junction left unmatched. CDR3 in DNA: TGTGCCAGCAAGTACGGTAGCGGGGGTACAGATACGCAGTATTTT. Translated, it gives CASKYGSGGTDTQYF.

The CDR3 here is CASSSIGQRGRNEQFF. In DNA, the CDR3 is TGTGCCAGTAGTAGCATAGGTCAGCGGGGGCGCAATGAGCAGTTCTTC. V is TRBV19 and J is TRBJ2-1, with TRBD2 matching 8 bases. The CDR3 consists of 16 residues. Germline V lookup: CDR1 LNHDA, CDR2 SQIVND (reference sequence). V dropped 4 bases and J dropped 6; count of bases not matched to a gene: 11.

This clone was recorded a few times. V usage is TRBV9 and J usage is TRBJ1-6; D gene uncertain. V lost 0 bases and J lost 4, with 5 bases in between. The germline V gene encodes CDR1 SGDLS and CDR2 YYNGEE. The CDR3 length is 14 residues. CDR3 coding DNA: TGTGCCAGCAGCGTAGGGCAATATAATTCACCCCTCCACTTT. Translated, it gives CASSVGQYNSPLHF.

CDR3 in DNA: TGTGCCAGCAGCTCAGGGAATCCACCCCTCCACTTT. Its translation: CASSSGNPPLHF. This chain uses TRBV5-6 with TRBJ1-6; TRBD1 is a possible D gene (5 bases). The germline V gene encodes CDR1 SGHDT and CDR2 YYEEEE. The CDR3 runs to 12 residues. The ends were cut back, 3 bases at V and 11 bases at J, with 9 bases in the middle.

The V call is TRBV6-5, the J call TRBJ2-3, with TRBD1 matching over 7 bases. Germline assignment: CDR1 MNHEY and CDR2 SVGAGI. The CDR3 has 16 residues. V dropped 0 bases and J dropped 0; count of bases not matched to a gene: 3. DNA of the CDR3: TGTGCCAGCAGTTACTCGGGACAGATAAGCACAGATACGCAGTATTTT. Encoded protein: CASSYSGQISTDTQYF.

This chain connects TRBV27 to TRBJ2-6, with D perhaps matching TRBD2 (5 bases). The germline V and J ends were trimmed by 1 base and 2 bases, with 9 bases remaining between them. The CDR3 is 16 amino acids. CDR1 is MNHEY and CDR2 is SMNVEV in the germline V gene (reference sequence). CDR3 residues: CASSLFRGAGANVLTF. In DNA form, the CDR3 reads TGTGCCAGCAGTTTATTTCGGGGAGCTGGGGCCAACGTCCTGACTTTC.

This clone occurred a few times. V usage is TRBV5-4 and J usage is TRBJ1-1; D gene uncertain. V lost 1 base, J lost 3 bases, and 7 bases lay in between. The germline gives CDR1 SGHNT, CDR2 YYREEE (reference sequence). This CDR3 has 13 residues. CDR3 region: CASSLIRDTEAFF. The DNA of the CDR3 is TGTGCCAGCAGCTTGATTCGGGACACTGAAGCTTTCTTT.

This clone was observed a handful of times. The V and J genes are TRBV6-5 and TRBJ1-1; 7 bases are shared with TRBD1. With V trimmed by 5 bases and J by 1 base, 7 bases remained unmatched. This CDR3 is built from 15 residues. Germline-derived CDR1 and CDR2 are MNHEY and SVGAGI. CDR3 sequence: CASSQIRTGNTEAFF. As DNA, the CDR3 is TGTGCCAGCAGTCAAATAAGGACAGGGAACACTGAAGCTTTCTTT.

The V call is TRBV19, the J call TRBJ2-5; 11 bases match TRBD2. V was pared by 3 bases and J by 2 bases, with 2 bases of the junction left unmatched. Germline CDR1 and CDR2: LNHDA and SQIVND (reference sequence). This CDR3 has 15 residues. In DNA form, the CDR3 reads TGTGCCAGTAGTATGACTAGCGGGGTACAAGAGACCCAGTACTTC. Amino acid sequence: CASSMTSGVQETQYF.

The gene calls are TRBV6-6 and TRBJ1-2; 9 bases agree with TRBD1. CDR1 is MNHNY and CDR2 is SVGAGI in the germline V gene (reference sequence). The CDR3 runs 16 residues. J was trimmed by 4 bases and V by 8 bases; bases with no gene match: 14. The DNA for the CDR3 is TGTGCCAGCGACCACGGAAAACAGGGGGCAATCTATGGCTACACCTTC. Its protein is CASDHGKQGAIYGYTF.

The chain links TRBV29-1 to TRBJ2-3; 10 nucleotides line up with TRBD2. Germline V lookup: CDR1 SQVTM, CDR2 ANQGSEA. Trimming took 7 bases from V and 4 from J; bases not matched to a gene: 14. CDR3 size: 16 residues. The CDR3 reads CSAPLLAGVSSDTQYF. The CDR3 region has the DNA TGCAGCGCCCCTCTCCTAGCGGGGGTTAGCTCAGATACGCAGTATTTT.

This clone has only one observation. The chain links TRBV5-1 to TRBJ1-4; 8 nucleotides line up with TRBD1. The germline V gene has CDR1 SGHRS and CDR2 YFSETQ. There are 15 residues in the CDR3. Trimming took 4 bases from V and 7 from J; bases not matched to a gene: 9. The CDR3 protein is CASSTPGGGGEKLFF. The DNA for the CDR3 is TGCGCCAGCAGCACCCCAGGGGGCGGGGGTGAAAAACTGTTTTTT. The entire variable domain, with the rest obtained from reference TRBV5-1 and TRBJ1-4, is as follows: KAGVTQTPRYLIKTRGQQVTLSCSPISGHRSVSWYQQTPGQGLQFLFEYFSETQRNKGNFPGRFSGRQFSNSRSEMNVSTLELGDSALYLCASSTPGGGGEKLFFGSGTQLSVL.

CDR3 DNA sequence: TGTGCCAGCAGCTTAGGAGCGGGGGTCCACAATGAGCAGTTCTTC. Protein sequence: CASSLGAGVHNEQFF. The chain recombines TRBV7-3 with TRBJ2-1; 8 bases line up with TRBD2. With 2 bases clipped from V and 5 bases from J, the junction kept 5 bases outside the gene matches. This CDR3 has 15 residues. Per germline, CDR1 SGHTA and CDR2 FQGTGA.

V gene TRBV7-9 combines with J gene TRBJ2-1; 10 nucleotides match TRBD1. V lost 6 bases and J lost 5; bases outside the gene matches: 4. CDR1 is SEHNR, CDR2 FQNEAQ, per germline (reference sequence). This CDR3 has 14 residues. The CDR3 sequence: CASRRDRGDNEQFF. In DNA form, the CDR3 reads TGTGCCAGCAGACGGGACAGGGGCGACAATGAGCAGTTCTTC.

This clone was seen a handful of times. This sequence joins TRBV7-8 and TRBJ1-3, with D possibly matching TRBD1 (5 bases). The CDR3 has 14 residues. The V gene lost 5 bases and the J gene lost 7 bases, with 15 bases spanning the gap. The germline gives CDR1 SGHVS, CDR2 FQNEAQ. The CDR3 reads CASSPAGLGNTIYF. The CDR3, as DNA: TGTGCCAGCAGCCCCGCGGGGCTCGGGAACACCATATATTTT.

This clone was found once. This rearrangement joins TRBV30 to TRBJ2-5; D remains unclear. The DNA matches TRBJ2-7 better at its end, which makes the J call doubtful. The CDR3 has 12 residues. Germline V gene data show CDR1 as GTSNPN and CDR2 as SVGIG (reference sequence). In nucleotides, the CDR3 is TGTGCCTGGAGTCGGAGCTCCTACGAGCAGTACTTC. This sequence encodes CAWSRSSYEQYF.

The chain combines TRBV7-3 with TRBJ1-6; D is unclear. Trimming shortened V by 5 bases and J by 14 bases, and 25 bases separated the two germline ends. The CDR3 length is 16 residues. Germline lookup yields CDR1 SGHTA and CDR2 FQGTGA. This CDR3 reads CASSLPSREEEFSLHF. The CDR3 nucleotides are TGTGCCAGCAGCCTCCCCAGCCGCGAGGAGGAGTTTTCCCTCCACTTT.

The chain combines TRBV11-3 with TRBJ2-7, with TRBD1 identical over 12 bases. CDR1 is SGHNT and CDR2 is YENEEA in the germline V gene. The CDR3 consists of 14 residues. V was pared by 7 bases and J by 7 bases, with 8 bases of the junction left unmatched. The CDR3 bases are TGTGCCAGCACGGGGGGACAGGGGGCGGAGGAGCAGTACTTC. Translating gives CASTGGQGAEEQYF.